A selection of T cell receptor beta chains follows, all from one sample in a study of neurological immune-mediated disorders. Using its own MiXCR run on the 5' RACE reads, TCRdb lists one record per CDR3 protein. Of 20,000 to 30,000 distinct CDR3 sequences listed, around 15% were seen once; the top ten hold roughly 17%. The source material was PBMCs. The origin of the receptors is a woman aged 40 to 50 with HTLV-1-associated myelopathy (HAM/TSP). Each CDR3 is given with its conserved first and last residue. D genes are given only for firm matches. Not all rows give a size; the values are once, few, many and, for expanded clones, a class.

many	NA	TRBV20-1	TRBJ2-1	CSARRGNEQFF	TGCAGTGCTAGACGGGGGAATGAGCAGTTCTTC
many	TRBD1	TRBV27	TRBJ1-4	CASSFYRGPTNEKLFF	TGTGCCAGCAGTTTTTACAGGGGGCCGACTAATGAAAAACTGTTTTTT
many	TRBD2	TRBV7-8	TRBJ2-5	CASSASSGGAWETQYF	TGTGCCAGCAGCGCTTCTAGCGGGGGGGCCTGGGAGACCCAGTACTTC
many	NA	TRBV5-6	TRBJ2-1	CASSFHNEQFF	TGTGCCAGCAGCTTCCACAATGAGCAGTTCTTC
many	NA	TRBV20-1	TRBJ2-5	CSARDLLAQETQYF	TGCAGTGCTAGAGACCTCCTCGCTCAAGAGACCCAGTACTTC
medium-sized	NA	TRBV5-1	TRBJ1-1	CASSLGGSLNTEAFF	TGCGCCAGCAGCCTGGGCGGCAGTCTAAACACTGAAGCTTTCTTT
NA	NA	TRBV15	TRBJ2-3	CATRRDMAGPDENPTDTQYF	TGTGCCACCAGAAGAGATATGGCGGGCCCGGACGAAAACCCCACAGATACGCAGTATTTT
many	TRBD2	TRBV5-6	TRBJ2-1	CASSFMTSGFNLFF	TGTGCCAGCAGCTTTATGACTAGCGGCTTTAATCTATTCTTC
many	NA	TRBV5-1	TRBJ2-2	CASSSQISGELFF	TGCGCCAGCAGCTCACAGATATCCGGGGAGCTGTTTTTT
many	TRBD2	TRBV6-6	TRBJ2-1	CASSSRIAGGNEQFF	TGTGCCAGCAGCTCGAGGATAGCGGGGGGTAATGAGCAGTTCTTC
many	NA	TRBV7-6	TRBJ2-5	CASSLGMRFGRLQETQYF	TGTGCCAGCAGCTTAGGGATGCGATTTGGGCGCTTACAAGAGACCCAGTACTTT
medium-sized	NA	TRBV29-1	TRBJ2-1	CSVEGSSYNEQFF	TGCAGCGTTGAGGGGTCCTCCTACAATGAGCAGTTCTTC
NA	NA	TRBV5-1	TRBJ2-1	CASSFGTSFYNEQFF	TGCGCCAGCAGCTTCGGGACATCCTTCTACAATGAGCAGTTCTTC
many	NA	TRBV5-1	TRBJ2-7	CASSSQGISYEQYF	TGCGCCAGCAGCTCACAGGGAATCTCCTACGAGCAGTACTTC
many	NA	TRBV5-1	TRBJ1-1	CASSAYPGQKNTEAFF	TGCGCCAGCAGTGCCTACCCCGGGCAGAAGAACACTGAAGCTTTCTTT
many	NA	TRBV10-3	TRBJ2-5	CAISESSREETQYF	TGTGCCATCAGTGAGTCGTCCAGGGAAGAGACCCAGTACTTC
many	NA	TRBV20-1	TRBJ1-4	CSVKSRSQANEKLFF	TGCAGTGTTAAGAGTAGGTCACAGGCTAATGAAAAACTGTTTTTT
many	TRBD1	TRBV20-1	TRBJ2-5	CSAPPRQGLGTQYF	TGCAGTGCTCCGCCCAGACAGGGGTTGGGGACCCAGTACTTC
many	NA	TRBV27	TRBJ1-5	CASSLSDSNQPQHF	TGTGCCAGCAGTTTATCTGACAGCAATCAGCCCCAGCATTTT
many	TRBD1	TRBV3-1	TRBJ1-2	CASSQATGGGEGYTF	TGTGCCAGCAGCCAAGCGACAGGGGGCGGGGAAGGCTACACCTTC
NA	NA	TRBV29-1	TRBJ2-3	CSVERGTGDTQYF	TGCAGCGTTGAGAGAGGGACCGGCGATACGCAGTATTTT
many	TRBD2	TRBV5-1	TRBJ2-4	CASSVSGGAGPLKAKNIQYF	TGCGCCAGCAGCGTAAGCGGGGGGGCCGGACCACTAAAAGCCAAAAACATTCAGTACTTC